This TCR beta chain was sequenced for a study of control samples from healthy donors and cancer patients (dated by TCRdb to the early 2020s). Library creation used the immunoSEQ multiplex PCR assay. The source is immuneACCESS, and TCRdb retained only in-frame sequences with V and J called. Part of the clones is not carried over; for the studies checked, unresolved V genes explain less than half of this, and the remainder is unexplained. Recorded for this sample are roughly 130,000 clones; over 75% of them occurred a single time. The ten largest clonotypes hold 2.5% of the sample. Notes on this clone: Its antigen is currently not known. Nothing much larger sits one base from this clone, and base qualities are not available.

This TCR came from a man younger than 35 in good health. The material sequenced was blood.

CDR3 reads: CSVEDGGSGRKLFF. The DNA reads as follows: TGCAGCGTTGAAGATGGGGGATCGGGTCGAAAACTGTTTTTT. The rearranged segments are TRBV29-1 and TRBJ1-4; possibly the D gene is TRBD1, per 5 matching bases. For CDR1 and CDR2, the germline V gene lists SQVTM and ANQGSEA. Trimming at the junction amounts to 0 bases on V and 10 bases on J, and the germline ends lie 15 bases apart. CDR3 length: 14 amino acids, cysteine to phenylalanine. CDR3 DNA is the only sequence kept; it has 42 bases, read in frame from the first base. Full variable domain (CDR3 extended with the reference TRBV29-1 and TRBJ1-4 proteins): SAVISQKPSRDICQRGTSLTIQCQVDSQVTMMFWYRQQPGQSLTLIATANQGSEATYESGFVIDKFPISRPNLTFSTLTVSNMSPEDSSIYLCSVEDGGSGRKLFFGSGTQLSVL.